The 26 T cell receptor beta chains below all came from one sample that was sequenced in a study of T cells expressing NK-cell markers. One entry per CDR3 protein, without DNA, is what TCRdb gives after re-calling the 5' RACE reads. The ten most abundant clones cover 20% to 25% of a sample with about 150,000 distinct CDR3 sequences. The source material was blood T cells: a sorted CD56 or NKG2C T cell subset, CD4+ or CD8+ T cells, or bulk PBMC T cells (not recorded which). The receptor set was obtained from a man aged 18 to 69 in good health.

CDR3 protein: CAAQRATNTGELFF. The rearrangement uses TRBV9 and TRBJ2-2; TCRdb returns TRBD2, unconfirmable since there is no DNA. The CDR3 totals 14 residues. Germline V gives CDR1 SGDLS, CDR2 YYNGEE.

CDR3 in amino acids: CASSKWDRNNYGYTF. The J gene is TRBJ1-2, the V gene TRBV13; checking the TCRdb D call of TRBD1 is not possible without DNA. The CDR3 totals 15 residues. The germline gives CDR1 PRHDT, CDR2 FYEKMQ (reference sequence).

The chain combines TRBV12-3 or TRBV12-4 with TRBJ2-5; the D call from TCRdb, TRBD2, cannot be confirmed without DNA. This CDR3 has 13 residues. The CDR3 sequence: CASSPGLAATQYF.

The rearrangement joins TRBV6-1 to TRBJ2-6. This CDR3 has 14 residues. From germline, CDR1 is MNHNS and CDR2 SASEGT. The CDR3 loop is CAITTGDGANVLTF.

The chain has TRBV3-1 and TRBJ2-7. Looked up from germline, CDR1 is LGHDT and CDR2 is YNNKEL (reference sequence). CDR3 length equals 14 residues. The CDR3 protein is CASSQVNSVDGQYF.

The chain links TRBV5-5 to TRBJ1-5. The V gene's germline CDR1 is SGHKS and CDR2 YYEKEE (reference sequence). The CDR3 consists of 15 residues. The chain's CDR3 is CASSLGAATLEPQHF.

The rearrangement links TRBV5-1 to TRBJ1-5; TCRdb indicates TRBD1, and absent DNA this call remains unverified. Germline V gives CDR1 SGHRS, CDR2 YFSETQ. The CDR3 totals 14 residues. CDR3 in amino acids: CASSWTGGGQPQHF. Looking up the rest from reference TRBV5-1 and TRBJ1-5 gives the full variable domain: KAGVTQTPRYLIKTRGQQVTLSCSPISGHRSVSWYQQTPGQGLQFLFEYFSETQRNKGNFPGRFSGRQFSNSRSEMNVSTLELGDSALYLCASSWTGGGQPQHFGDGTRLSIL.

The CDR3 here is CASSSSTSGGSPGANVLTF. The genes are TRBV11-1 and TRBJ2-6; without DNA, the TCRdb call of TRBD2 cannot be checked. Germline V gene lookup returns CDR1 SGHAT and CDR2 FQDESV (reference sequence). This CDR3 has 19 residues.

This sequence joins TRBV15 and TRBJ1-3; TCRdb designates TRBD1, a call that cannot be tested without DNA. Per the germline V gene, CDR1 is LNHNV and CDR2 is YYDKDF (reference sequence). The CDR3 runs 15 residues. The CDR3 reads CATRRDRGTGNTIYF.

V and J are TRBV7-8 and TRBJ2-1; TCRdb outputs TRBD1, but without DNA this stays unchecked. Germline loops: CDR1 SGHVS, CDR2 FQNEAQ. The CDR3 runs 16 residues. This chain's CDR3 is CASSSTGTGDYNEQFF.

CDR3 protein: CASSEYEGPTYEQYF. The V call is TRBV25-1, the J call TRBJ2-7; no DNA is available, so the TRBD2 call from TCRdb remains unchecked. CDR1 and CDR2 from the germline V gene are MGHDK and SYGVNS. The CDR3 runs 15 residues.

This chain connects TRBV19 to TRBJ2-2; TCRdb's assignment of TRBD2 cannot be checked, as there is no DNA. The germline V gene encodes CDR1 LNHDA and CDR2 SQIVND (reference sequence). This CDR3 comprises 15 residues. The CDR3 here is CASSIGVEGAGELFF. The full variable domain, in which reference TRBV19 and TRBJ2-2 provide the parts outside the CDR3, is DGGITQSPKYLFRKEGQNVTLSCEQNLNHDAMYWYRQDPGQGLRLIYYSQIVNDFQKGDIAEGYSVSREKKESFPLTVTSAQKNPTAFYLCASSIGVEGAGELFFGEGSRLTVL.

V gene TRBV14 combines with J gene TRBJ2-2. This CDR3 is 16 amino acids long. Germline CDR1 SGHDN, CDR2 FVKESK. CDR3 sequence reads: CASSQELGMNTGELFF.

This CDR3 reads CASSLGSGSSYNSPLHF. The J gene is TRBJ1-6, the V gene TRBV11-2. CDR3 length equals 17 residues. The germline CDR1 and CDR2 sequences are SGHAT and FQNNGV.

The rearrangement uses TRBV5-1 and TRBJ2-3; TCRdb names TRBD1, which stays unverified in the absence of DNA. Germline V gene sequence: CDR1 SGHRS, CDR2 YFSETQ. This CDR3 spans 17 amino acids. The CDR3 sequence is CASSPPLRGGVTDTQYF.

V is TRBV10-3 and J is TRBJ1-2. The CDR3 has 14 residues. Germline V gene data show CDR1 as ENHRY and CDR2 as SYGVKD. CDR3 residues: CAISGEGKDYGYTF.

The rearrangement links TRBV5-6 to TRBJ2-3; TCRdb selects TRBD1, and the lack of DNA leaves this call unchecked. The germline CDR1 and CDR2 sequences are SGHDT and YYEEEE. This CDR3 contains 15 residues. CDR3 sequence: CASSFVGQGIDTQYF.

CDR3 sequence: CASSLMGLYNEQFF. The rearrangement uses TRBV28 and TRBJ2-1; the D call from TCRdb, TRBD2, cannot be confirmed without DNA. This CDR3 is 14 amino acids long. The germline V gene encodes CDR1 MDHEN and CDR2 SYDVKM.

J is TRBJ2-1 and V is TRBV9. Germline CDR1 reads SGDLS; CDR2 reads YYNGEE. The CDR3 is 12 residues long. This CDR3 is CASSANYNEQFF. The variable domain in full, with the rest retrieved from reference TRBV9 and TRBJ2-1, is DSGVTQTPKHLITATGQRVTLRCSPRSGDLSVYWYQQSLDQGLQFLIQYYNGEERAKGNILERFSAQQFPDLHSELNLSSLELGDSALYFCASSANYNEQFFGPGTRLTVL.

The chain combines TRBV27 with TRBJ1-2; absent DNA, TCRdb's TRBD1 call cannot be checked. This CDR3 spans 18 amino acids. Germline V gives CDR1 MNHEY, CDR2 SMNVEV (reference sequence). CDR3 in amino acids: CAIYKGGDRGPSNYGYTF.

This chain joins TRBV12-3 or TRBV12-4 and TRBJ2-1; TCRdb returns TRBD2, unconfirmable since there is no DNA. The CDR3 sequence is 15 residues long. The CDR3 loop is CASSAGGAVRNEQFF.

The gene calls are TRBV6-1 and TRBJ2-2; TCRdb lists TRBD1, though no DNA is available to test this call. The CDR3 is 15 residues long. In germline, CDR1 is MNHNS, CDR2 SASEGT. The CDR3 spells CASSKRDSLGRELFF.

The CDR3 here is CASSVSGKIGYTF. The chain is built from TRBV9 and TRBJ1-2. The V gene's germline CDR1 is SGDLS and CDR2 YYNGEE. The CDR3 is 13 amino acids. The complete variable domain, with remaining parts taken from reference TRBV9 and TRBJ1-2, reads DSGVTQTPKHLITATGQRVTLRCSPRSGDLSVYWYQQSLDQGLQFLIQYYNGEERAKGNILERFSAQQFPDLHSELNLSSLELGDSALYFCASSVSGKIGYTFGSGTRLTVV.

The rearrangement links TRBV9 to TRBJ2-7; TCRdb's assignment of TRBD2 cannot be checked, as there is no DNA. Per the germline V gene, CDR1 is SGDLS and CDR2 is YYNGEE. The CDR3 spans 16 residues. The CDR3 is CASSHGTSSRDYEQYF.

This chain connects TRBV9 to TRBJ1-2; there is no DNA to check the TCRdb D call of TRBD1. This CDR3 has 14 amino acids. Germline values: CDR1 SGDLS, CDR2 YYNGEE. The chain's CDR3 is CASNTKGANYGYTF.

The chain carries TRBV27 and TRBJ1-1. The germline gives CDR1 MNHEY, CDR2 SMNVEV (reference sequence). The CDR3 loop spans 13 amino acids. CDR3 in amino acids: CASSGRWAEEAFF.